This entry is about one TCR beta chain. The antigen is unknown. Produced via immunoSEQ multiplex PCR; TCRdb's table is partial and in-frame only. In the table there are roughly 99,000 clones, about nine tenths of which are singletons. The data stem from a study of T cell responses to AZD1222 COVID-19 vaccine. General study findings and limits: Baseline seropositives among AZD1222 recipients totaled only five to seven. All repertoire sampling was performed exclusively after the peak T cell response.

Losses at the gene ends were 4 bases for V and 5 bases for J; bases not matched to a gene: 10. Germline-derived CDR1 and CDR2 are SGHNT and YYREEE (reference sequence). The CDR3 extends over 16 amino acids. The starting material was peripheral blood, obtained on day 0 of AZD1222 vaccination. This clonotype was sampled from an adult in good health. The chain has TRBV5-4 and TRBJ2-3; 10 bases match TRBD1. The CDR3 protein is CASSGGQGNRGDTQYF. As DNA, the CDR3 is TGTGCCAGCAGCGGGGGACAGGGGAATAGAGGAGATACGCAGTATTTT.